This TCR beta chain was captured in a study of blood T cell repertoires in COVID-19. On the study more broadly: The United States, Italy and Spain provided the acute and convalescent COVID-19 samples. From T cells, B-cell-depleted T cells, or PBMCs came the material, which was cDNA or gDNA.

The V gene lost 2 bases and the J gene lost 7 bases, with 11 bases spanning the gap. CDR3 length: 13 residues. Original processing notes: Reference gene primer amplification gave estimated nucleated cell counts. Here immunoSEQ multiplex PCR was the method, and the copy in TCRdb shows in-frame clones only, minus some. The V and J calls and clone size were taken over from that table, and D and trimming were inferred from the DNA. The table includes 55,000 to 60,000 clones, over 65% detected once. The receptor comes from a man aged 35 to 55 with active COVID-19. This chain connects TRBV12-3 or TRBV12-4 to TRBJ1-1; possibly TRBD1 for D (6 bases). The specimen was peripheral blood. This CDR3 is CASSLRGANEAFF. In DNA form, the CDR3 reads TGTGCCAGCAGTTTACGGGGGGCTAATGAAGCTTTCTTT.